This T cell receptor (beta chain) was documented in a study of early T cells in non-severe SARS-CoV-2 infection. Study summary: The study sequenced bulk RNA from unsorted whole blood, with chains unpaired.

Unique molecular identifiers were added to individual cDNA molecules. Each CDR3 protein gets one entry after TCRdb re-called the 5' RACE reads with MiXCR. Among some 110,000 distinct CDR3 sequences, about 15% were seen once, and the ten largest hold 21%. Germline V gives CDR1 MNHEY, CDR2 SVGEGT. The V end was cut by 0 bases, the J end by 0 bases, with 12 bases between. There are 17 residues in the CDR3. The table lists this clonotype with many counts. The clonotype comes from an adult who was a healthcare worker with PCR-confirmed SARS-CoV-2 infection or an uninfected control (not recorded which). Material: whole blood. This rearrangement joins TRBV6-2 or TRBV6-3 to TRBJ2-1; D is uncertain. The DNA for the CDR3 is TGTGCCAGCAGTTACTCGATTTATACGAGCTCCTACAATGAGCAGTTCTTC. It translates to CASSYSIYTSSYNEQFF.